The T cell receptor (beta chain) described here comes from a study of T cell repertoires in cytomegalovirus infection. Across the whole study: Public signatures in TCR beta pointed to CMV infection and matching HLA type. Study results and limitations: Dominant in the ex vivo response were TCR beta clonotypes restricted by HLA-C and specific for CMV. Pooled public TCR beta family frequency picked out CMV carriers with the relevant HLA.

The sample holds many counts of this clonotype. Its antigen is not known. V lost 2 bases and J 3 bases, leaving 17 bases between the germline ends. The germline V gene encodes CDR1 SGHTA and CDR2 FQGNSA. The CDR3 is made up of 16 amino acids. TCRdb ran MiXCR on the reads and lists one entry per CDR3 protein. The sample contains 250,000 to 350,000 distinct CDR3 sequences, more than 20% of which appear only once. The V gene is TRBV7-2, the J gene TRBJ2-7; perhaps D is TRBD1 or TRBD2 (5 bases each). The source of this sequence is a human donor in good health (CMV status not recorded). Some clones in this sample may be carry-over from other donors' samples. Sequencing input: PBMCs. The CDR3, as DNA: TGTGCCAGCAGCTTAACATCGACTACAACAGGCTACGAGCAGTACTTC. It translates to CASSLTSTTTGYEQYF. The full variable domain, its missing parts supplied by reference TRBV7-2 and TRBJ2-7, is GAGVSQSPSNKVTEKGKDVELRCDPISGHTALYWYRQSLGQGLEFLIYFQGNSAPDKSGLPSDRFSAERTGGSVSTLTIQRTQQEDSAVYLCASSLTSTTTGYEQYFGPGTRLTVT.